This TCR beta chain was obtained from a study of control samples from healthy donors and cancer patients. The CDR3 runs to 15 residues. V dropped 1 base and J dropped 0 bases, with 7 bases sitting between them. Germline values: CDR1 SGHDN, CDR2 FVKESK. Clones were read by immunoSEQ multiplex PCR, and TCRdb kept only the in-frame ones, dropping some. The table records under 450,000 clones, approximately 92% of them present only once. The table lists this clone with a few counts. In the same sample, other DNA sequences code for this CDR3. Source material: PBMCs. This TCR came from a man between 35 and 55 years old with head and neck cancer. The rearrangement links TRBV14 to TRBJ2-1; unclear D gene. The CDR3 loop is CASSQVGFSYNEQFF. CDR3 sequence (DNA): TGTGCCAGCAGCCAAGTCGGGTTCTCCTACAATGAGCAGTTCTTC.